This TCR beta chain was sequenced in a study of cytomegalovirus exposure and HLA in healthy donors. PCR primers comprised 60 Vbeta and 13 Jbeta primers. The method was immunoSEQ multiplex PCR; TCRdb's version includes in-frame clones alone and lacks a portion of them. Altogether approximately 150,000 clones are present, around nine tenths being singletons, with the ten largest covering 0.75% to 0.95%. Trimming left V 7 bases short and J 0 bases short, with 12 bases between. Germline loops: CDR1 MGHRA, CDR2 YSYEKL. There are 14 residues in the CDR3. The sample holds a few counts of this clone. This chain connects TRBV4-1 to TRBJ1-1; no reliable D call. What was sequenced was PBMCs. This TCR came from a woman aged 25 to 39 in good health and CMV-seronegative. The chain's CDR3 is CASKPMELNTEAFF. The CDR3 DNA sequence: TGCGCCAGCAAACCCATGGAGTTGAACACTGAAGCTTTCTTT.